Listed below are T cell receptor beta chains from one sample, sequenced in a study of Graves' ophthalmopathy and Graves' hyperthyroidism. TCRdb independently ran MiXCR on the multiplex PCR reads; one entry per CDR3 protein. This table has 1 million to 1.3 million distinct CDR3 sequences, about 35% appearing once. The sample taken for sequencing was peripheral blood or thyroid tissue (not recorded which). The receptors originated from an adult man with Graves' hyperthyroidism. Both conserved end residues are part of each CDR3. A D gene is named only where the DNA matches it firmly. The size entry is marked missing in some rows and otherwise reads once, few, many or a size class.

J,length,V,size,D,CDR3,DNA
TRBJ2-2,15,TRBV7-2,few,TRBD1,CASSWGQRTTGELFF,TGTGCCAGCAGCTGGGGACAGCGTACAACCGGGGAGCTGTTTTTT
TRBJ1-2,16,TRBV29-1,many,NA,CSVDTRDSGGMNGYTF,TGCAGCGTTGACACTCGGGACTCCGGGGGTATGAATGGCTACACCTTC
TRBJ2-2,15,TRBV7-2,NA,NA,CASTLGAGVSGELFF,TGTGCCAGCACCTTAGGGGCAGGGGTGTCCGGGGAGCTGTTTTTT
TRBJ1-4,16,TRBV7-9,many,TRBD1,CASSPHDRAGNEKLFF,TGTGCCAGCAGCCCGCACGACAGGGCGGGGAATGAAAAACTGTTTTTT
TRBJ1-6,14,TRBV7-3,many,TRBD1,CASSSGQNNSPLHF,TGTGCCAGCAGCTCGGGACAGAATAATTCACCCCTCCACTTT
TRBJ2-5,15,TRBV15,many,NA,CATSREGRHQETQYF,TGTGCCACCAGCAGGGAAGGACGCCACCAAGAGACCCAGTACTTC
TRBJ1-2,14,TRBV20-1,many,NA,CSASQGRGEWGYTF,TGCAGTGCTAGCCAGGGGAGGGGTGAATGGGGCTACACCTTC
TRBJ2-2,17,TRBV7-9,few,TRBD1,CASSQSPGTGNTGELFF,TGTGCCAGCAGCCAATCCCCCGGGACAGGGAACACCGGGGAGCTGTTTTTT
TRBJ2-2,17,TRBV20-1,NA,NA,CSARGRRGGGNTGELFF,TGCAGTGCTAGAGGAAGGCGTGGGGGAGGGAACACCGGGGAGCTGTTTTTT
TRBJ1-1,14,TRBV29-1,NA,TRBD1,CSVVTRGSNTEAFF,TGCAGCGTCGTCACCAGGGGGTCCAACACTGAAGCTTTCTTT
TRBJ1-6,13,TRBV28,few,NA,CASRPGVSSPLHF,TGTGCCAGCAGGCCAGGGGTTAGCTCACCCCTCCACTTT
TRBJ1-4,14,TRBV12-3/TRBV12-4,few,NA,CASSFDGEGEKLFF,TGTGCCAGCAGTTTCGACGGGGAAGGTGAAAAACTGTTTTTT
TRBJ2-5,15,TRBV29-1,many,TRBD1,CSVDGGQGASVTQYF,TGCAGCGTTGATGGTGGACAGGGGGCATCTGTGACCCAGTACTTC
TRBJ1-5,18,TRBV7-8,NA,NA,CASSLGGAGPTSNQPQHF,TGTGCCAGCAGCTTAGGGGGGGCAGGGCCTACAAGCAATCAGCCCCAGCATTTT
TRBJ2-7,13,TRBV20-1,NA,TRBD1,CSDSGTGLNEQYF,TGCAGTGATTCCGGGACAGGGCTCAACGAGCAGTACTTC
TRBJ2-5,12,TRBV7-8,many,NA,CASSWGLETQYF,TGTGCCAGCAGCTGGGGGCTAGAGACCCAGTACTTC
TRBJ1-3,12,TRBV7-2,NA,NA,CASSLETGSKRF,TGTGCCAGCAGCTTAGAAACCGGATCAAAACGTTTT
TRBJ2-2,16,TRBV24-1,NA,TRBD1,CATSDAGTGITGELFF,TGTGCCACCAGTGACGCCGGGACAGGGATCACCGGGGAGCTGTTTTTT
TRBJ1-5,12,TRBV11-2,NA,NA,CASSLERETQHF,TGTGCCAGCAGCTTAGAGAGGGAGACCCAGCATTTT
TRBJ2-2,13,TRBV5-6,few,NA,CASSYDSTGELFF,TGTGCCAGCAGCTACGACAGCACCGGGGAGCTGTTTTTT
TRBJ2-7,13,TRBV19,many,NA,CASSNTGFYEQYF,TGTGCCAGTAGTAACACAGGGTTCTACGAGCAGTACTTC
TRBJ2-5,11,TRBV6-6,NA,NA,CAIKATENQYF,TGTGCCATCAAGGCTACAGAGAACCAGTACTTC
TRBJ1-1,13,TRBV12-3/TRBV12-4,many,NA,CASSSGPNTEAFF,TGTGCCAGCAGCTCGGGACCGAACACTGAAGCTTTCTTT
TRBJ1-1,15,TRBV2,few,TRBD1,CASSEEGQGWTEAFF,TGTGCCAGCAGTGAAGAGGGACAGGGGTGGACTGAAGCTTTCTTT
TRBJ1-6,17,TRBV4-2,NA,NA,CASSLEGGYLPNSPLHF,TGTGCCAGCAGCCTCGAGGGGGGGTATCTACCTAATTCACCCCTCCACTTT
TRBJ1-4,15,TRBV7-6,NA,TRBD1,CASSSGQGPYEKLFF,TGTGCCAGCAGCTCCGGACAGGGGCCTTATGAAAAACTGTTTTTT
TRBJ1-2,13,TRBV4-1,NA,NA,CASSQAGVAGYTF,TGCGCCAGCAGCCAAGCAGGGGTCGCTGGCTACACCTTC
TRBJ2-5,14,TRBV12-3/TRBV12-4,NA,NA,CASSFETRFETQYF,TGTGCCAGCAGTTTTGAGACCCGATTCGAGACCCAGTACTTC
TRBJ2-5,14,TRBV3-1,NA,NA,CASSQYPMLETQYF,TGTGCCAGCAGCCAGTATCCGATGTTGGAGACCCAGTACTTC
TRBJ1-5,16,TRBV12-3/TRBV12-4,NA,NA,CASSLEKGLGNQPQHF,TGTGCCAGCAGTTTAGAAAAAGGACTTGGGAATCAGCCCCAGCATTTT
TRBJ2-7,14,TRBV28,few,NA,CASSLRTDPWGQYF,TGTGCCAGCAGTTTAAGGACTGATCCCTGGGGACAGTACTTC
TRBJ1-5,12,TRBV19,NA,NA,CASSPGVLAQHF,TGTGCCAGTTCGCCCGGGGTGTTGGCCCAGCATTTT
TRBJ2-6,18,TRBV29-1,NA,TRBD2,CSIGTSGGSRSGANVLTF,TGCAGCATTGGGACTAGCGGGGGCTCACGCTCTGGGGCCAACGTCCTGACTTTC
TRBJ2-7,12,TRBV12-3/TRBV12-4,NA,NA,CASSYRDREQYF,TGTGCCAGCAGTTACAGGGACCGGGAGCAGTACTTC
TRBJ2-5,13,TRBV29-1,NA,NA,CSVRGGQQETQYF,TGCAGCGTTAGGGGCGGACAGCAAGAGACCCAGTACTTC
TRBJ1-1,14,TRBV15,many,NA,CATSRIISGAEAFF,TGTGCCACCAGCAGAATTATCTCCGGGGCTGAAGCTTTCTTT
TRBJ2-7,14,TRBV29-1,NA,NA,CSVARAGRFYEQYF,TGCAGCGTTGCCCGGGCGGGGAGATTTTACGAGCAGTACTTC
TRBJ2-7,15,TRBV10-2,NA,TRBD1,CASSVDSGTGYEQYF,TGTGCCAGCAGCGTAGACTCCGGGACAGGCTACGAGCAGTACTTC
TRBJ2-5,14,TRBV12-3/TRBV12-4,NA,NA,CASSLSGGLGTQYF,TGTGCCAGCAGTTTGTCAGGTGGTCTGGGGACCCAGTACTTC
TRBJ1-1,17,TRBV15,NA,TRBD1,CATSRLSTGGADTEAFF,TGTGCCACCAGCAGACTAAGCACAGGGGGCGCAGACACTGAAGCTTTCTTT
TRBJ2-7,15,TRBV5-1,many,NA,CASSGSGASTYEQYF,TGCGCCAGCAGCGGCTCAGGGGCTTCCACCTACGAGCAGTACTTC
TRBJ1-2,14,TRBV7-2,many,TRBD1,CASSPKGTGGGYTF,TGTGCCAGCAGCCCTAAGGGGACAGGGGGGGGCTACACCTTC
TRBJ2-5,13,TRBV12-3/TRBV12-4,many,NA,CATQLAEGETQYF,TGTGCCACCCAACTTGCAGAAGGGGAGACCCAGTACTTC
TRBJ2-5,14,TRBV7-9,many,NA,CASSLQGGGETQYF,TGTGCCAGCAGCTTGCAGGGAGGGGGAGAGACCCAGTACTTC
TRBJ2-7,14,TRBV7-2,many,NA,CASSSGVVTYEQYF,TGTGCCAGCAGCTCAGGGGTTGTCACCTACGAGCAGTACTTC
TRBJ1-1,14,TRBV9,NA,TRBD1,CASSVGTGDTEAFF,TGTGCCAGCAGCGTGGGGACAGGGGATACTGAAGCTTTCTTT
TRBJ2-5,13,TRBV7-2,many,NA,CASSLLGQETQYF,TGTGCCAGCAGCTTGTTAGGGCAAGAGACCCAGTACTTC
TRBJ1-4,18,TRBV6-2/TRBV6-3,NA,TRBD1,CASSYLPSLTGGAEKLFF,TGTGCCAGCAGTTACTTGCCTTCACTCACAGGGGGCGCGGAAAAACTGTTTTTT
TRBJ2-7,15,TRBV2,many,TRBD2,CASKGVTSGTYEQYF,TGTGCCAGCAAAGGAGTGACTAGCGGGACCTACGAGCAGTACTTC
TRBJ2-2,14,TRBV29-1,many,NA,CSVAGTPNTGELFF,TGCAGCGTTGCCGGTACACCGAACACCGGGGAGCTGTTTTTT
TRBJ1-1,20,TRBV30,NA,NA,CAWSVQSTDIWPWGLTEAFF,TGTGCCTGGAGTGTACAGTCAACGGACATATGGCCCTGGGGACTCACTGAAGCTTTCTTT
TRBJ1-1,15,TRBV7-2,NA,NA,CASSAVSPRNTEAFF,TGTGCCAGCAGCGCCGTGAGCCCAAGGAACACTGAAGCTTTCTTT
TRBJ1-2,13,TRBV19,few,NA,CASSVDLNYGYTF,TGTGCCAGTAGTGTCGACTTAAACTATGGCTACACCTTC
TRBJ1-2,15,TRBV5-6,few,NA,CASSLGGHHNYGYTF,TGTGCCAGCAGCTTGGGGGGACACCATAACTATGGCTACACCTTC
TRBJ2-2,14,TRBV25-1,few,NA,CASSDPTGTGELFF,TGTGCCAGCAGTGACCCAACGGGCACCGGGGAGCTGTTTTTT
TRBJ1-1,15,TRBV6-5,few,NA,CASSYSRGLGTEAFF,TGTGCCAGCAGTTACTCGAGGGGATTGGGCACTGAAGCTTTCTTT
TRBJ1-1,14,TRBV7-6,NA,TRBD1,CASSPGTADTEAFF,TGTGCCAGCTCACCAGGGACAGCGGACACTGAAGCTTTCTTT